This T cell receptor (beta chain) is drawn from a study of OX40 agonist ivuxolimab in advanced cancers. Study summary: Cohort: 65% to 90% men, mean age about 60, aged roughly 23 to 79. Three patients responded partially, comprising one with hepatocellular carcinoma and two with cutaneous melanoma.

Study-level points and caveats: At 0.1 to 3.0 mg/kg, CD4+ and CD8+ blood T cells expanded clonally by week 6.

The CDR3 spans 15 residues. V dropped 6 bases and J dropped 4 bases, with 14 bases sitting between them. Germline V lookup: CDR1 SGHDT, CDR2 YYEEEE. A word on this clone: Its antigen is not known.

Sequencing used immunoSEQ multiplex PCR; TCRdb keeps in-frame clones, though not all of them. The sample includes about 68,000 clones, more than 70% of them seen just once. The sampling schedule covered blood at baseline, cycle 4 day 1, and cycle 7 day 1. V is TRBV5-6 and J is TRBJ1-6; D is perhaps TRBD1 (6 bases). This specimen consisted of CD4+ or CD8+ T cells sorted from blood, obtained in a trial of the OX40 agonist ivuxolimab. The TCR was taken from an adult with an advanced solid tumor such as melanoma, head and neck, liver or kidney cancer. The CDR3 bases are TGTGCCAGCATCCTCCGGGGACATTATAATTCACCCCTCCACTTT. It translates to CASILRGHYNSPLHF. Variable domain in full (rest from reference TRBV5-6 and TRBJ1-6): DAGVTQSPTHLIKTRGQQVTLRCSPKSGHDTVSWYQQALGQGPQFIFQYYEEEERQRGNFPDRFSGHQFPNYSSELNVNALLLGDSALYLCASILRGHYNSPLHFGNGTRLTVT.